This T cell receptor (beta chain) was retrieved from a study of blood T cell repertoires in COVID-19. The CDR3 covers 15 residues. CDR1 and CDR2 (germline): MNHNS, SASEGT. V was shortened by 2 bases and J by 0 bases, with 8 bases between the two germline ends. This clone was picked up a small number of times. TCRdb's copy holds only in-frame clones and misses some; the assay was immunoSEQ multiplex PCR. The sample shows under 80,000 clones, around 80% of them seen only once. Sequenced input: peripheral blood. The TCR originated in a human donor in a cohort sampled during active COVID-19. The chain has TRBV6-1 and TRBJ2-4; the D gene is possibly TRBD2 (5 bases). In nucleotides, the CDR3 is TGTGCCAGCAGTGAATCGAGGGTAGCCAAAAACATTCAGTACTTC. Its protein product is CASSESRVAKNIQYF.